These 27 T cell receptor beta chains share one sample of origin, sequenced in a study of T-cell memory formation after mild COVID-19. Via MiXCR, TCRdb re-called the 5' RACE reads, giving one row per CDR3 protein. Of more than 300,000 distinct CDR3 sequences in the sample, 20% to 25% were seen once. Sequenced material: PBMCs or a T cell subset sorted from them (not recorded which). The receptor source for this set is a man aged 18 to 35 who had mild COVID-19 (a few samples of this study predate the infection). Cell type and time point are not known.

This clonotype was detected a few times. The chain recombines TRBV5-6 with TRBJ2-7; perhaps TRBD1 as D (5 bases). CDR3 length equals 14 residues. The germline CDR1 and CDR2 sequences are SGHDT and YYEEEE. V was trimmed by 3 bases and J by 3 bases, leaving 13 bases between them. Here the CDR3 DNA reads TGTGCCAGCAGCTCCACAGGAAGGAACTACGAGCAGTACTTC. It specifies CASSSTGRNYEQYF.

The V call is TRBV13, the J call TRBJ1-6, with 8 bases identical to TRBD1. The CDR3 extends over 15 amino acids. CDR1 is PRHDT, CDR2 FYEKMQ, per germline (reference sequence). V was pared by 5 bases and J by 7 bases, with 7 bases of the junction left unmatched. The CDR3 sequence is CASSPSTGGNSPLHF. CDR3 DNA: TGTGCCAGCAGCCCCTCAACAGGGGGAAATTCACCCCTCCACTTT.

This clonotype has a handful of counts. The chain has TRBV10-1 and TRBJ1-1, with 11 bases matching TRBD1. With V trimmed by 9 bases and J by 1 base, 10 bases remained unmatched. CDR1 and CDR2 from the germline V gene are WNHNN and SYGVQD (reference sequence). The CDR3 extends over 16 amino acids. The CDR3 reads CASFHIGQGANTEAFF. The CDR3 bases are TGCGCCAGTTTTCACATTGGACAGGGGGCGAACACTGAAGCTTTCTTT.

This clonotype showed up just a few times. The chain joins TRBV25-1 to TRBJ2-2; D gene ambiguous. The CDR3 extends over 13 amino acids. Trimming pared 2 bases from V and 6 bases from J, leaving 7 bases between. Germline V gene lookup returns CDR1 MGHDK and CDR2 SYGVNS. The CDR3 spells CASSEHSPGELFF. Here the CDR3 DNA reads TGTGCCAGCAGTGAACATAGCCCCGGGGAGCTGTTTTTT.

This clonotype was observed a few times. The rearrangement links TRBV7-9 to TRBJ1-5; tentative D call: TRBD1 (5 bases). CDR3 length: 15 residues. The germline CDR1 and CDR2 sequences are SEHNR and FQNEAQ (reference sequence). V lost 4 bases to trimming and J lost 1 base, with 11 bases between them. CDR3 region: CASSSLTESNQPQHF. CDR3 DNA: TGTGCCAGCAGCTCCCTGACAGAGAGCAATCAGCCCCAGCATTTT. The entire variable domain, with the rest obtained from reference TRBV7-9 and TRBJ1-5, is as follows: DTGVSQNPRHKITKRGQNVTFRCDPISEHNRLYWYRQTLGQGPEFLTYFQNEAQLEKSRLLSDRFSAERPKGSFSTLEIQRTEQGDSAMYLCASSSLTESNQPQHFGDGTRLSIL.

This clonotype was seen a handful of times. The chain employs TRBV5-1 and TRBJ2-3, with 8 positions matching TRBD2. The CDR3 has 14 amino acids. The V segment lost 5 bases and the J segment 4 bases; nucleotides outside the gene matches: 6. Per the germline V gene, CDR1 is SGHRS and CDR2 is YFSETQ. CDR3 in amino acids: CASRKAGEADTQYF. DNA for the CDR3: TGCGCCAGCAGGAAAGCGGGGGAGGCAGATACGCAGTATTTT.

This clonotype was counted only a few times. The chain links TRBV7-2 to TRBJ2-5; D tentatively fits TRBD1 or TRBD2 (6 bases each). The ends were cut back, 5 bases at V and 4 bases at J, with 14 bases in the middle. The CDR3 covers 14 residues. Looked up from germline, CDR1 is SGHTA and CDR2 is FQGNSA. The CDR3 DNA is TGTGCCAGCAGCGAGACCGGGGGCCTAGAGACCCAGTACTTC. Encoded protein: CASSETGGLETQYF.

This clonotype was counted between two and nine times. This chain uses TRBV12-3 or TRBV12-4 with TRBJ2-3; the D is unclear. Trimming shortened V by 2 bases and J by 4 bases, and 4 bases separated the two germline ends. The CDR3 is made up of 12 amino acids. The DNA for the CDR3 is TGTGCCAGCAGTTTAATCCCAGATACGCAGTATTTT. Its protein is CASSLIPDTQYF.

As for this clonotype: A much larger clone differs by one base, so this may be a read error. V and J are TRBV12-3 or TRBV12-4 and TRBJ2-2, with no clear D. V was trimmed by 7 bases and J by 0 bases, leaving 0 bases between them. The CDR3 covers 11 residues. In DNA form, the CDR3 reads TGTGCCAGCACGAACACCGGGGAGCTGTTTTTT. Amino acid sequence: CASTNTGELFF.

This clonotype was recorded a few times. The chain combines TRBV12-3 or TRBV12-4 with TRBJ2-5; 11 bases line up with TRBD1. The CDR3 sequence is 16 residues long. Trimming took 3 bases from V and 3 from J; bases not matched to a gene: 6. CDR3 region: CASSFDTGQGEETQYF. In nucleotides, the CDR3 is TGTGCCAGCAGTTTCGACACGGGACAGGGGGAAGAGACCCAGTACTTC.

The sample holds a few counts of this clonotype. V gene TRBV20-1 combines with J gene TRBJ2-1; D unresolved. Germline V gene data show CDR1 as DFQATT and CDR2 as SNEGSKA (reference sequence). Trimming shortened V by 6 bases and J by 9 bases, and 9 bases separated the two germline ends. There are 10 residues in the CDR3. CDR3 nucleotide sequence: TGCAGTGCCTCACGTTCTGAGCAGTTCTTC. Translation: CSASRSEQFF.

This clonotype was seen only a few times. V usage is TRBV28 and J usage is TRBJ1-1; D ambiguous. The CDR3 totals 13 residues. The germline CDR1 and CDR2 sequences are MDHEN and SYDVKM. Trimming removed 5 bases at V and 8 bases at J, with 15 bases between. CDR3 in amino acids: CASSLGRVSEAFF. CDR3 nucleotides: TGTGCCAGCAGTCTAGGGAGGGTTTCCGAAGCTTTCTTT.

To note about this clonotype: Here the CDR3 omits its conserved ending phenylalanine or tryptophan, so a read error is the likely source. Because the CDR3's place on the DNA is in doubt, the DNA is left out and the CDR3 is given as listed by TCRdb. This rearrangement joins TRBV6-2 or TRBV6-3 to TRBJ2-3; the table's TRBD1 call for D was not verified on the DNA. Germline CDR1 reads MNHEY; CDR2 reads SVGEGT. Termini included, the CDR3 measures 12 amino acids. The CDR3 region is CASSAIGTGLER.

The chain links TRBV12-3 or TRBV12-4 to TRBJ1-2; D is ambiguous. V lost 2 bases and J lost 4, with 8 bases in between. This CDR3 has 13 residues. CDR3 amino acids: CASSLTGSYGYTF. The CDR3 DNA is TGTGCCAGCAGTTTAACGGGCAGCTATGGCTACACCTTC.

This chain links TRBV29-1 with TRBJ2-3, with no clear D. CDR3 length: 13 residues. CDR1 and CDR2 (germline): SQVTM, ANQGSEA. The V end lost 4 bases, the J end lost 1 base, and 9 bases lay between the germline ends. CDR3 nucleotide sequence: TGCAGCGTTGTCTCGGTACGCACAGATACGCAGTATTTT. Translated, it gives CSVVSVRTDTQYF.

This clonotype occurred a few times. V gene TRBV5-1 combines with J gene TRBJ2-3, with 8 bases aligning to TRBD1. Per the germline V gene, CDR1 is SGHRS and CDR2 is YFSETQ. This CDR3 is built from 17 residues. The ends lost 4 bases at V and 4 bases at J; junction bases unmatched: 14. CDR3 region: CASSKTRDRLIADTQYF. CDR3 in DNA: TGCGCCAGCAGCAAGACCCGGGACAGGCTTATCGCAGATACGCAGTATTTT.

The chain recombines TRBV12-3 or TRBV12-4 with TRBJ1-1, with a weak D call TRBD1 (5 bases). V was clipped by 4 bases and J by 5 bases, with 11 bases between them. The CDR3 extends over 13 amino acids. CDR3 protein: CASSSQQVTEAFF. The CDR3 DNA follows: TGTGCCAGCAGTTCCCAACAGGTAACTGAAGCTTTCTTT.

This clonotype was detected a few times. This rearrangement joins TRBV14 to TRBJ2-1, with D possibly matching TRBD1 (5 bases). The CDR3 spans 13 residues. Trimming cost V 1 base and J 10 bases, with 11 bases left between them. CDR1 and CDR2 (germline): SGHDN, FVKESK. CDR3 residues: CASSQGQLGEQFF. As DNA, the CDR3 is TGTGCCAGCAGCCAAGGACAGCTTGGCGAGCAGTTCTTC.

This clonotype was counted only a few times. This chain uses TRBV7-2 with TRBJ2-1, with D possibly being TRBD2 (7 bases). The ends were cut back, 5 bases at V and 11 bases at J, with 25 bases in the middle. CDR1 is SGHTA and CDR2 is FQGNSA in the germline V gene. The CDR3 runs to 16 residues. The CDR3 loop reads CASSQPRDKGLTKQFF. The CDR3, as DNA: TGTGCCAGCAGCCAACCTCGGGACAAGGGACTAACAAAGCAGTTCTTC. The whole variable domain, remainder taken from reference TRBV7-2 and TRBJ2-1, is GAGVSQSPSNKVTEKGKDVELRCDPISGHTALYWYRQSLGQGLEFLIYFQGNSAPDKSGLPSDRFSAERTGGSVSTLTIQRTQQEDSAVYLCASSQPRDKGLTKQFFGPGTRLTVL.

The chain carries TRBV5-6 and TRBJ2-7; 9 bases align to TRBD1. V was pared by 4 bases and J by 6 bases, with 11 bases of the junction left unmatched. Germline CDR1 reads SGHDT; CDR2 reads YYEEEE. This CDR3 has 15 residues. The CDR3 protein is CASSVTGGPPGEQYF. The CDR3 DNA sequence: TGTGCCAGCAGCGTTACAGGGGGCCCCCCGGGCGAGCAGTACTTC.

This chain connects TRBV5-1 to TRBJ1-6, with D tentatively TRBD1 (5 bases). Germline V CDR1 and CDR2: SGHRS, YFSETQ. V was clipped by 7 bases and J by 8 bases, with 22 bases between them. The CDR3 consists of 16 residues. CDR3 DNA sequence: TGCGCCAGCTCCGAACAATCAGGGAGGAAAGATTCACCCCTCCACTTT. Translation gives CASSEQSGRKDSPLHF.

This rearrangement joins TRBV20-1 to TRBJ2-7, with D perhaps matching TRBD2 (6 bases). This CDR3 has 12 amino acids. Germline V gives CDR1 DFQATT, CDR2 SNEGSKA (reference sequence). Trimming stripped 3 bases from V and 5 bases from J, with 11 bases between. The CDR3: CSASGGNHEQYF. The CDR3 DNA reads as TGCAGTGCTAGCGGGGGAAACCACGAGCAGTACTTC.

This clonotype was seen at least ten times. The V and J genes are TRBV20-1 and TRBJ1-5; a weak D match, TRBD1 (5 bases). The germline CDR1 and CDR2 sequences are DFQATT and SNEGSKA (reference sequence). The CDR3 is 12 amino acids. V lost 4 bases to trimming and J lost 5 bases, with 9 bases between them. This CDR3 reads CSATPGDQPQHF. The CDR3 region has the DNA TGCAGTGCTACGCCGGGGGATCAGCCCCAGCATTTT.

This clonotype was observed a handful of times. The genes are TRBV12-3 or TRBV12-4 and TRBJ2-2; TRBD2 matches at 13 bases. V lost 6 bases, J lost 3 bases, and 4 bases stayed unmatched. The CDR3 is 16 residues long. CDR3 protein: CASRATSGGDTGELFF. In DNA form, the CDR3 reads TGTGCCAGCAGGGCCACTAGCGGGGGGGACACCGGGGAGCTGTTTTTT.

This chain joins TRBV12-3 or TRBV12-4 and TRBJ1-1; D is ambiguous. This CDR3 region has 12 residues. With 4 bases removed from V and 7 bases from J, the gap between germline ends came to 10 bases. The CDR3 DNA reads TGTGCCAGCAGTTCTACGGCCGGTGAAGCTTTCTTT. It translates to CASSSTAGEAFF.

This clonotype occurred many times. V usage is TRBV29-1 and J usage is TRBJ1-5; no firm D call. This CDR3 has 12 residues. V gave up 5 bases and J gave up 5 bases, with 10 bases separating them. Per the germline V gene, CDR1 is SQVTM and CDR2 is ANQGSEA. The CDR3 spells CSVSSADQPQHF. CDR3 bases: TGCAGCGTTTCTTCGGCCGATCAGCCCCAGCATTTT.

This clonotype has only a few counts. This chain joins TRBV12-3 or TRBV12-4 and TRBJ1-1, with TRBD1 as a possible D gene (5 bases). The CDR3 contains 13 residues. Trimming took off 4 bases at V and 4 bases at J, with 10 bases between the two ends. The DNA for the CDR3 is TGTGCCAGCAGTTCCGCAGGGTTCACTGAAGCTTTCTTT. This codes for CASSSAGFTEAFF.